Sequencing of this T cell receptor beta chain was carried out in a study of blood T cells in healthy people across ages. Then a second PCR, running roughly 7 to 11 cycles, was carried out with a sample-barcoded 5' primer and a J-beta primer mix. A tag from a template-switch adaptor with 12 random nucleotides marked each cDNA molecule. Each CDR3 protein gets one entry after TCRdb re-called the 5' RACE reads with MiXCR. The repertoire holds approximately 1.5 million distinct CDR3 sequences, 40% to 45% seen once, with less than 5% in the top ten. About this clonotype: Its target is unknown.

Study outcomes and limitations: PBMCs went unsorted, and a conclusive naive versus antigen-experienced comparison was therefore prevented.

Donors ranged from about 6 to 90 years old and were healthy Caucasians in Russia. The study isolated at least 7 million PBMCs from each sample. CDR1 is DFQATT and CDR2 is SNEGSKA in the germline V gene (reference sequence). This CDR3 spans 11 amino acids. V shed 4 bases and J shed 10 bases, with 11 bases lying between them. The rearrangement uses TRBV20-1 and TRBJ2-1; D may be TRBD1 (5 bases). Sequencing was carried out using blood. The source is a woman aged 18-29 years in good health. The CDR3 DNA reads TGCAGTGCTATCAGGGTCGGCGAGCAGTTCTTC. Residues: CSAIRVGEQFF.